This T cell receptor (beta chain) came from a study of shared clonotypes between healthy human individuals. This CDR3 is 18 amino acids long. Trimming took 3 bases from V and 0 from J; bases not matched to a gene: 11. Germline V lookup: CDR1 ENHRY, CDR2 SYGVKD. Repertoires were generated with immunoSEQ multiplex PCR, while TCRdb's copy carries only in-frame clones and drops some. Of around 640,000 clones listed, 95% to 96% were seen once; the top ten hold approximately 0.1%. Selected positively for CCR7 and CD45RO-negative, naive CD8 cells excluded terminally differentiated effector memory CD45RA+ cells.

Sequencing was performed on naive CD8+ T cells sorted from blood. The chain has TRBV10-3 and TRBJ2-1; 7 nucleotides align to TRBD2. This clonotype was obtained from a woman aged 30 to 39 in good health. The CDR3 protein is CAISEIILARSSYNEQFF. The CDR3 DNA reads as TGTGCCATCAGTGAAATAATACTAGCGAGAAGCTCCTACAATGAGCAGTTCTTC.